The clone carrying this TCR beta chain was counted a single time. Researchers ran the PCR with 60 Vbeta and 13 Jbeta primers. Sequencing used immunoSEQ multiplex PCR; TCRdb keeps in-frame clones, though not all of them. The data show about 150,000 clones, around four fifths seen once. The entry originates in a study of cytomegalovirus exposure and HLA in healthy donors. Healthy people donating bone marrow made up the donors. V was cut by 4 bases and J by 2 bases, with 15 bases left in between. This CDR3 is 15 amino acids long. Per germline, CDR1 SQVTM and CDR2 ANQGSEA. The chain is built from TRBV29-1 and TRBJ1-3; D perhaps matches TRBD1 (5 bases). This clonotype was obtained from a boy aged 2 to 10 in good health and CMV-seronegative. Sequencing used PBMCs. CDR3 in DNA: TGCAGCGTTGCATCAAGTTGGGGCGCTGGAAACACCATATATTTT. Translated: CSVASSWGAGNTIYF.